This TCR beta chain was captured in a study of blood T cell repertoires in COVID-19. Germline assignment: CDR1 MNHNS and CDR2 SASEGT. The CDR3 has 16 amino acids. V shed 2 bases and J 3 bases; nucleotides not matched to a gene: 7. Ages ranged from about 18 to 89 years, with residence in 24 US areas. Assignments of participants to cohorts depended upon their own reported clinical history. Before being deemed recovered, Cohort 3 donors had two negative PCRs, clearance, or symptom resolution. In the authors' methods: Scientists estimated how many nucleated cells there were by amplifying reference gene primers. Repertoires were generated with immunoSEQ multiplex PCR, while TCRdb's copy carries only in-frame clones and drops some. The V and J calls and the clone size are those of that table, but D and trimming were determined from the DNA. The table shows roughly 200,000 clones, with around 86% occurring only once.

Sequenced material: PBMCs or T cells enriched from blood (not recorded which). The clonotype originates from a woman aged 25 to 45 who had recovered from COVID-19. This sequence joins TRBV6-1 and TRBJ1-3; 7 bases align to TRBD1. CDR3 bases: TGTGCCAGCAGTGAAATCACAGGGGCCGTTGGAAACACCATATATTTT. Amino acids: CASSEITGAVGNTIYF.